A selection of T cell receptor beta chains follows, all from one sample in a study of post-analysis software for immune sequencing data. Each CDR3 protein is one row after TCRdb ran MiXCR on the PCR reads. The sample lists about 800,000 distinct CDR3 sequences, about 27% occurring once. What was sequenced was blood. Receptor source: a girl between 5 and 17 years old with multiple sclerosis. CDR3s include the opening cysteine and the closing phenylalanine or tryptophan. A D gene is named only where the DNA matches it firmly. Rows give clone size only sometimes, using once, few, many, or a class for an expanded clone.

D gene,J gene,clone size,V gene,CDR3 DNA,CDR3 protein
.,TRBJ1-3,.,TRBV18,TGTGCCAGCTCAAGGGAACCGGGCTTCTCTGGAAACACCATATATTTT,CASSREPGFSGNTIYF
.,TRBJ1-2,many,TRBV5-1,TGCGCCAGCAGCCCTCGGACGGGCGTATATGGCTACACCTTC,CASSPRTGVYGYTF
TRBD1,TRBJ1-2,few,TRBV12-3/TRBV12-4,TGTGCCAGCAAGACAGGGACAGGGCTTACCAGCTATGGCTACACCTTC,CASKTGTGLTSYGYTF
.,TRBJ2-1,few,TRBV5-1,TGCGCCAGCACAATTGCGGAGGGCCCCTACAATGAGCAGTTCTTC,CASTIAEGPYNEQFF
.,TRBJ1-2,few,TRBV15,TGTGCCACCAGCCTCGTTGGAGGGGGCTACACCTTC,CATSLVGGGYTF
.,TRBJ2-5,few,TRBV9,TGTGCCAGCAGCCCGAGAGGGGGGAAAGAGACCCAGTACTTC,CASSPRGGKETQYF
.,TRBJ1-1,few,TRBV27,TGTGCCAGCTATGGGATTAACACTGAAGCTTTCTTT,CASYGINTEAFF
.,TRBJ2-3,.,TRBV12-2,TGTGCAAGTCGCTTACCCGACGCCCTTGGGGCAGATACGCAGTATTTT,CASRLPDALGADTQYF
.,TRBJ2-7,few,TRBV7-2,TGTGCCAGCAGCCGCCCGACATTGTACGAGCAGTACTTC,CASSRPTLYEQYF
.,TRBJ1-5,.,TRBV15,TGTGCCACCAGAAGAGATTCAGTTATCTATAGCAATCAGCCCCAGCATTTT,CATRRDSVIYSNQPQHF
TRBD1,TRBJ2-6,.,TRBV4-2,TGTGCCAGCAGTCGGCACCCTCTGGGACAGCCTGCCACTGGGGCCAGCGTCCTGACTTTC,CASSRHPLGQPATGASVLTF
.,TRBJ2-3,.,TRBV20-1,TGCAGTGCAGGGGTTACGAGCACAGATACGCAGTATTTT,CSAGVTSTDTQYF
TRBD2,TRBJ2-1,many,TRBV5-1,TGCGCCAGCAGTCGGGGGGGTGAAGCGGGCGAGCAGTTCTTC,CASSRGGEAGEQFF
TRBD1,TRBJ2-3,.,TRBV12-3/TRBV12-4,TGTGCCAGCACTTTGACAGGGATCACAGATACGCAGTATTTT,CASTLTGITDTQYF